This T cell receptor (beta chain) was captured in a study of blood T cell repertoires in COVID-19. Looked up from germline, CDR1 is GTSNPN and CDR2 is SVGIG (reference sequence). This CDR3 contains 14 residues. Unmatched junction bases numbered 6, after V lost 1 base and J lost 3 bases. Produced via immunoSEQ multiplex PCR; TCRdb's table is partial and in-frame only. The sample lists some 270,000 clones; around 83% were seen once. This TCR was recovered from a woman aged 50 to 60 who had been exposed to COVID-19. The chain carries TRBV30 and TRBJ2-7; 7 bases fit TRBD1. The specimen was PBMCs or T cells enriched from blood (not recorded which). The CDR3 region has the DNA TGTGCCTGGAGTGCCCGGGACAGCTACTACGAGCAGTACTTC. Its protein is CAWSARDSYYEQYF.